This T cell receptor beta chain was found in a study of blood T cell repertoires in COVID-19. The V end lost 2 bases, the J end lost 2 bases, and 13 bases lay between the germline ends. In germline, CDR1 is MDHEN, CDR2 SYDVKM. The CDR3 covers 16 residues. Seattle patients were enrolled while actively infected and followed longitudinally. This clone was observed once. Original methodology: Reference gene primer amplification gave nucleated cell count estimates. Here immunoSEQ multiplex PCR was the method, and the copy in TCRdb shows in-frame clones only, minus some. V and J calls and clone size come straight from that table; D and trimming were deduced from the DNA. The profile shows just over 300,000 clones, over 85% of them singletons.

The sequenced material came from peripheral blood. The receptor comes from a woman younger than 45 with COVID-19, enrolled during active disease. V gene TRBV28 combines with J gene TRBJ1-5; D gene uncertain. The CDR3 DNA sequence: TGTGCCAGCAGTTTACGGCCAGACGGGGGCAATCAGCCCCAGCATTTT. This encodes CASSLRPDGGNQPQHF.